Listed below are T cell receptor beta chains from one sample, sequenced in a study of blood T cell repertoires in COVID-19. Measured with immunoSEQ multiplex PCR; TCRdb has only the in-frame clones, and not every one. The sample lists 140,000 or so clones, roughly 90% occurring once. Sample: peripheral blood. Every receptor here comes from a human donor in a cohort sampled during active COVID-19. Each CDR3 is given with its conserved first and last residue. Each record gives: J gene, D gene, V gene, clone size, CDR3 DNA, CDR3 protein. D genes are given only for firm matches. Clone sizes are given selectively: once, few, many, or a class where the clone is expanded.

j_gene: TRBJ1-5
d_gene: -
v_gene: TRBV12-3/TRBV12-4
abundance: -
CDR3nt: TGTGCCAGCAGTTTGACAGTCAATCAGCCCCAGCATTTT
CDR3aa: CASSLTVNQPQHF

j_gene: TRBJ1-5
d_gene: -
v_gene: TRBV6-2/TRBV6-3
abundance: -
CDR3nt: TGTGCCAGCAGTTACTCCGGCAGGGCGGGGAGCAATCAGCCCCAGCATTTT
CDR3aa: CASSYSGRAGSNQPQHF

j_gene: TRBJ1-2
d_gene: -
v_gene: TRBV19
abundance: -
CDR3nt: TGTGCCAGTAGTATGGAGGGGACCTATGGCTACACCTTC
CDR3aa: CASSMEGTYGYTF

j_gene: TRBJ1-5
d_gene: -
v_gene: TRBV27
abundance: -
CDR3nt: TGTGCCAGCAGTCCACGAGATAGCAATCAGCCCCAGCATTTT
CDR3aa: CASSPRDSNQPQHF

j_gene: TRBJ1-2
d_gene: -
v_gene: TRBV20-1
abundance: -
CDR3nt: TGCAGTGCTAGTCGCCATCGCGGGGGCGCGGCCTATGGCTACACCTTC
CDR3aa: CSASRHRGGAAYGYTF

j_gene: TRBJ2-1
d_gene: -
v_gene: TRBV5-1
abundance: -
CDR3nt: TGCGCCAGCAGCTTGGACCGTAGGTTAGGGGATGAGCAGTTCTTC
CDR3aa: CASSLDRRLGDEQFF

j_gene: TRBJ2-3
d_gene: TRBD2
v_gene: TRBV6-2/TRBV6-3
abundance: -
CDR3nt: TGTGCCAGCAGTTACGGTCAGCGGGGTAGCACAGATACGCAGTATTTT
CDR3aa: CASSYGQRGSTDTQYF

j_gene: TRBJ1-2
d_gene: TRBD1
v_gene: TRBV7-2
abundance: -
CDR3nt: TGTGCCAGCAGCCCTACAGGGGAACGGAGGGATGGCTACACCTTC
CDR3aa: CASSPTGERRDGYTF

j_gene: TRBJ2-1
d_gene: -
v_gene: TRBV29-1
abundance: -
CDR3nt: TGCAGCGTTGAAGGCCGAGGTGGCTACAATGAGCAGTTCTTC
CDR3aa: CSVEGRGGYNEQFF

j_gene: TRBJ2-1
d_gene: -
v_gene: TRBV11-2
abundance: -
CDR3nt: TGTGCCAGCAGCCCGAGTCCCCACGGGAATGAGCAGTTCTTC
CDR3aa: CASSPSPHGNEQFF

j_gene: TRBJ1-2
d_gene: -
v_gene: TRBV2
abundance: -
CDR3nt: TGTGCCAGCAGATACGACGGGTCCCAAGTATACACCTTC
CDR3aa: CASRYDGSQVYTF

j_gene: TRBJ2-1
d_gene: -
v_gene: TRBV6-2/TRBV6-3
abundance: -
CDR3nt: TGTGCCAGCAGTGATAGTTCCTACAATGAGCAGTTCTTC
CDR3aa: CASSDSSYNEQFF

j_gene: TRBJ2-5
d_gene: TRBD1
v_gene: TRBV9
abundance: -
CDR3nt: TGTGCCAGCAGCGTAGGGGCAGGGGGCTTTCGAGAGACCCAGTACTTC
CDR3aa: CASSVGAGGFRETQYF

j_gene: TRBJ2-1
d_gene: -
v_gene: TRBV3-1/TRBV3-2
abundance: -
CDR3nt: TGTGCCAGCAGCCCCCGTTTGGGACAATACAATGAGCAGTTCTTC
CDR3aa: CASSPRLGQYNEQFF

j_gene: TRBJ2-7
d_gene: TRBD1
v_gene: TRBV19
abundance: -
CDR3nt: TGTGCCAGTAGTTGGACAGGGCAACCCTACGAGCAGTACTTC
CDR3aa: CASSWTGQPYEQYF

j_gene: TRBJ1-2
d_gene: -
v_gene: TRBV27
abundance: -
CDR3nt: TGTGCCAGCAGTTTATCGGGTGCCGGGGGATCTTATGGCTACACCTTC
CDR3aa: CASSLSGAGGSYGYTF

j_gene: TRBJ2-5
d_gene: -
v_gene: TRBV6-2/TRBV6-3
abundance: once
CDR3nt: TGTGCCAGCAGTTACGGGGAGGATCAAGAGACCCAGTACTTC
CDR3aa: CASSYGEDQETQYF

j_gene: TRBJ1-5
d_gene: -
v_gene: TRBV14
abundance: few
CDR3nt: TGTGCCAGCAGCCAAGATCGCAGGCCCAATCAGCCCCAGCATTTT
CDR3aa: CASSQDRRPNQPQHF

j_gene: TRBJ1-3
d_gene: TRBD1
v_gene: TRBV27
abundance: -
CDR3nt: TGTGCCAGCAGTTCGGACAGGGGAGGCTCTGGAAACACCATATATTTT
CDR3aa: CASSSDRGGSGNTIYF

j_gene: TRBJ2-7
d_gene: -
v_gene: TRBV7-2
abundance: -
CDR3nt: TGTGCCAGCAGCACCGGACAGAAATACGAGCAGTACTTC
CDR3aa: CASSTGQKYEQYF

j_gene: TRBJ1-5
d_gene: TRBD1
v_gene: TRBV30
abundance: -
CDR3nt: TGTGCCTGGAGTAGACAGGGAGATCAGCCCCAGCATTTT
CDR3aa: CAWSRQGDQPQHF

j_gene: TRBJ1-2
d_gene: -
v_gene: TRBV7-2
abundance: -
CDR3nt: TGTGCCAGCAGCTTTATGGGGCCCGGTCAAGTGTATGGCTACACCTTC
CDR3aa: CASSFMGPGQVYGYTF

j_gene: TRBJ2-5
d_gene: -
v_gene: TRBV6-4
abundance: -
CDR3nt: TGTGCCAGGTCGAGGGACTGCCAAGAGACCCAGTACTTC
CDR3aa: CARSRDCQETQYF

j_gene: TRBJ2-2
d_gene: -
v_gene: TRBV5-6
abundance: -
CDR3nt: TGTGCCAGCAGCTTGGTGGGTGGGGCGGACACCGGGGAGCTGTTTTTT
CDR3aa: CASSLVGGADTGELFF

j_gene: TRBJ2-3
d_gene: -
v_gene: TRBV13
abundance: -
CDR3nt: TGTGCCAGCAGCTTAGTCCCTAGTCCGGGCACAGATACGCAGTATTTT
CDR3aa: CASSLVPSPGTDTQYF

j_gene: TRBJ2-7
d_gene: -
v_gene: TRBV5-6
abundance: -
CDR3nt: TGTGCCAGCAGCGAAGAGGGAAACGAGCAGTACTTC
CDR3aa: CASSEEGNEQYF

j_gene: TRBJ2-6
d_gene: -
v_gene: TRBV5-1
abundance: -
CDR3nt: TGCGCCAGCAGCGCGGGACTCTCTGGGGCCAACGTCCTGACTTTC
CDR3aa: CASSAGLSGANVLTF

j_gene: TRBJ2-7
d_gene: -
v_gene: TRBV6-5
abundance: once
CDR3nt: TGTGCCAGCAGGGTTGCGGGCGAGCAGTACTTC
CDR3aa: CASRVAGEQYF

j_gene: TRBJ2-5
d_gene: -
v_gene: TRBV4-3
abundance: -
CDR3nt: TGCGCCAGCAGCCAAGATCTCCGGACACCTCAAGAGACCCAGTACTTC
CDR3aa: CASSQDLRTPQETQYF

j_gene: TRBJ1-5
d_gene: TRBD1
v_gene: TRBV12-5
abundance: -
CDR3nt: TGTGCTAGTGGCTTTACAGGGGGCAATCAGCCCCAGCATTTT
CDR3aa: CASGFTGGNQPQHF

j_gene: TRBJ2-3
d_gene: -
v_gene: TRBV9
abundance: -
CDR3nt: TGTGCCAGCAGCGTTTTGGGAGATTCAGATACGCAGTATTTT
CDR3aa: CASSVLGDSDTQYF

j_gene: TRBJ1-2
d_gene: TRBD1
v_gene: TRBV4-2
abundance: -
CDR3nt: TGTGCCAGCAGCCCGCGGGACAGGTACGGCTACACCTTC
CDR3aa: CASSPRDRYGYTF

j_gene: TRBJ2-4
d_gene: TRBD2
v_gene: TRBV7-2
abundance: once
CDR3nt: TGTGCCAGCAGCTTAGTCGGGACTAGCGGGGGGGAAAACATTCAGTACTTC
CDR3aa: CASSLVGTSGGENIQYF

j_gene: TRBJ2-3
d_gene: TRBD2
v_gene: TRBV4-2
abundance: once
CDR3nt: TGTGCCAGCAGCCAAGAGCTAATTGGGCGGGGGAGGGGCACAGATACGCAGTATTTT
CDR3aa: CASSQELIGRGRGTDTQYF

j_gene: TRBJ2-2
d_gene: TRBD2
v_gene: TRBV19
abundance: once
CDR3nt: TGTGCCAGTACCGTTACCGGGACTAGCGGCACCGGGGAGCTGTTTTTT
CDR3aa: CASTVTGTSGTGELFF

j_gene: TRBJ2-2
d_gene: -
v_gene: TRBV4-3
abundance: -
CDR3nt: TGCGCCAGCAGCCAAGAGAGTAATCCCACCGGGGAGCTGTTTTTT
CDR3aa: CASSQESNPTGELFF

j_gene: TRBJ2-5
d_gene: -
v_gene: TRBV5-1
abundance: -
CDR3nt: TGCGCCAGCAGCTTGGCAGGGTGGCAAGAGACCCAGTACTTC
CDR3aa: CASSLAGWQETQYF

j_gene: TRBJ2-7
d_gene: -
v_gene: TRBV5-1
abundance: -
CDR3nt: TGCGCCAGCAGCTCGGGGTTGAGGAGGGACTACGAGCAGTACTTC
CDR3aa: CASSSGLRRDYEQYF

j_gene: TRBJ1-4
d_gene: -
v_gene: TRBV3-1/TRBV3-2
abundance: -
CDR3nt: TGTGCCAGCAGCCAAGATCGAGACGGAGGGAAACTGTTTTTT
CDR3aa: CASSQDRDGGKLFF

j_gene: TRBJ2-3
d_gene: -
v_gene: TRBV9
abundance: -
CDR3nt: TGTGCCAGCAGCGTAGTAATAGCGGCAAGCACAGATACGCAGTATTTT
CDR3aa: CASSVVIAASTDTQYF

j_gene: TRBJ1-1
d_gene: -
v_gene: TRBV19
abundance: -
CDR3nt: TGTGCCAGTAGTACCCCTGGGACTTTGAACACTGAAGCTTTCTTT
CDR3aa: CASSTPGTLNTEAFF

j_gene: TRBJ1-4
d_gene: -
v_gene: TRBV7-8
abundance: few
CDR3nt: TGTGCCAGCAGCTTAAGCGGGATTAATGAAAAACTGTTTTTT
CDR3aa: CASSLSGINEKLFF

j_gene: TRBJ1-1
d_gene: -
v_gene: TRBV27
abundance: -
CDR3nt: TGTGCCAGCAGTTTAATTCCAGGGACTGAAGCTTTCTTT
CDR3aa: CASSLIPGTEAFF